These T cell receptor beta chains were read from a single sample in a study of cytomegalovirus exposure and HLA in healthy donors. Using immunoSEQ multiplex PCR, the repertoire was profiled, and TCRdb retains in-frame clones only, with some absent. Its clone listing holds fewer than 70,000 clones. Sequencing input: PBMCs. Receptors originate from a man younger than 45 in good health and CMV-seropositive. CDR3s include the opening cysteine and the closing phenylalanine or tryptophan. D genes are given only for firm matches.

TGCGCCAGCAGCCAAGCCCCTAGCGGGAGCGATGAGCAGTTCTTC	CASSQAPSGSDEQFF	TRBV4-1	TRBJ2-1	15	TRBD2
TGTGCCAGCAGTTTATCGTGGCAGAACACAGATACGCAGTATTTT	CASSLSWQNTDTQYF	TRBV27	TRBJ2-3	15	.
TGTGCCAGCAGCCCTCGCTACGTAAGCGAAGCCTACGAGCAGTACTTC	CASSPRYVSEAYEQYF	TRBV5-4	TRBJ2-7	16	.
TGTGCCTGGAGGGGGGGGTCCACTGAAGCTTTCTTT	CAWRGGSTEAFF	TRBV30	TRBJ1-1	12	.
TGTGCCTCGGCGGGTACCGACAATGAGCAGTTCTTC	CASAGTDNEQFF	TRBV30	TRBJ2-1	12	.
TGTGCCAGCAGTTACGGAGGGGACAGGGTGAAGCAGTACTTC	CASSYGGDRVKQYF	TRBV6-5	TRBJ2-7	14	TRBD1
TGTGCCAGCTCCCCCTCCCGGGACGAGCAGTACTTC	CASSPSRDEQYF	TRBV18	TRBJ2-7	12	.
TGTGCCAGCAGCCCACGTAGCGGCTCTAGCACAGATACGCAGTATTTT	CASSPRSGSSTDTQYF	TRBV11-2	TRBJ2-3	16	.
TGCGCCAGCAGCTGGACGTCAGGGGGCGCGGAAGCTTTCTTT	CASSWTSGGAEAFF	TRBV5-1	TRBJ1-1	14	TRBD1
TGTGCCTGGAGTGTTTTACTAGCGGGAGGGAATGAGCAGTTCTTC	CAWSVLLAGGNEQFF	TRBV30	TRBJ2-1	15	TRBD2
TGTGCCTGGAGGAAAGACAGGGGTTATGGCTACACCTTC	CAWRKDRGYGYTF	TRBV30	TRBJ1-2	13	TRBD1
TGCGCCAGCAGCGTTGGACAGAATGAAAACACCATATATTTT	CASSVGQNENTIYF	TRBV5-1	TRBJ1-3	14	.
TGCGCCAGCAGCCCACAACAGGGATCCACTGAAGCTTTCTTT	CASSPQQGSTEAFF	TRBV5-1	TRBJ1-1	14	.
TGTGCCAGCAGCTTATGGAGGTCCTACAATGAGCAGTTCTTC	CASSLWRSYNEQFF	TRBV7-9	TRBJ2-1	14	.
TGTGCCTGGAGTGAGAGCACAGGGGGGAAAAACGAGCAGTACTTC	CAWSESTGGKNEQYF	TRBV30	TRBJ2-7	15	TRBD1
TGTGCCAGCAGCAGCGACGGACTTAACACTGAAGCTTTCTTT	CASSSDGLNTEAFF	TRBV7-9	TRBJ1-1	14	.
TGTGCCACCCGAGCCGGGCGGGGGGGAAATACGCAGTATTTT	CATRAGRGGNTQYF	TRBV2	TRBJ2-3	14	TRBD2
TGTGCCTGGAGTGTCCCCTCACTCTTTGGGAGGACCAGAGAACTCACAGATACGCAGTATTTT	CAWSVPSLFGRTRELTDTQYF	TRBV30	TRBJ2-3	21	.
TGTGCCAACCCGTGCAGAAATAGCAATCAGCCCCAGCATTTT	CANPCRNSNQPQHF	TRBV2	TRBJ1-5	14	.
TGCGCCAGCAGTGAGTCTGGTGTCAGGGCGACCTACGAGCAGTACTTC	CASSESGVRATYEQYF	TRBV10-2	TRBJ2-7	16	.
TGCGCCAGCAGCTTACCCGGCGGCTACGAGCAGTACTTC	CASSLPGGYEQYF	TRBV5-1	TRBJ2-7	13	.
TGTGCCAGCAGCCAAGATCACGGACAGGCCTACAATGAGCAGTTCTTC	CASSQDHGQAYNEQFF	TRBV4-2	TRBJ2-1	16	TRBD1
TGTGCCAGTAGTCCCTCGGACAGCCGCCGGACCCAGTACTTC	CASSPSDSRRTQYF	TRBV19	TRBJ2-5	14	.
TGTGCCAGCAGCCACCGGGACAGACAAGAGACCCAGTACTTC	CASSHRDRQETQYF	TRBV9	TRBJ2-5	14	TRBD1
TGCGCCAGCAGCGCCGGACAGGGGGATGAGCAGTTCTTC	CASSAGQGDEQFF	TRBV5-1	TRBJ2-1	13	TRBD1
TGCGCCAGCAGCCTCCTTAGGATACAGTACAATGAGCAGTTCTTC	CASSLLRIQYNEQFF	TRBV4-1	TRBJ2-1	15	.
TGTGCCAGCAGCTTAATTCCTAGCGGGATTTACACCGGGGAGCTGTTTTTT	CASSLIPSGIYTGELFF	TRBV7-3	TRBJ2-2	17	TRBD2
TGTGCCTGGAGTACAGACTCGGCCGGGGGTGAAGCTTTCTTT	CAWSTDSAGGEAFF	TRBV30	TRBJ1-1	14	.
TGTGCCAGCTCACCACTTGGACAGGGGAATTCACCCCTCCACTTT	CASSPLGQGNSPLHF	TRBV18	TRBJ1-6	15	TRBD1
TGTGCCAGCAGCTTAGGAACAGGAGTAAATCAGCCCCAGCATTTT	CASSLGTGVNQPQHF	TRBV7-6	TRBJ1-5	15	.
TGTGCCTGGAGTGGGGTTTACCCCCCCAGCGTTGAGGGCACAGATACGCAGTATTTT	CAWSGVYPPSVEGTDTQYF	TRBV30	TRBJ2-3	19	.
TGCGCCAGCAGCTTGGGGACAGGGGTCACAAACATTCAGTACTTC	CASSLGTGVTNIQYF	TRBV5-1	TRBJ2-4	15	TRBD1
TGTGCCAGCAGCTTAGACTCCTCCTACGAGCAGTACTTC	CASSLDSSYEQYF	TRBV7-3	TRBJ2-7	13	.
TGTGCCAGCAGCCAGATTACGGCGGGAGGGTCTTCCTACGAGCAGTACTTC	CASSQITAGGSSYEQYF	TRBV4-2	TRBJ2-7	17	TRBD2
TGTGCCAGCAGTCCCGCGGGGCAAGAGACCCAGTACTTC	CASSPAGQETQYF	TRBV6-5	TRBJ2-5	13	.
TGTGCCAGCAGTGAACAGGGTCTCCAAGAGAACCAGTACTTC	CASSEQGLQENQYF	TRBV2	TRBJ2-5	14	.
TGCGCCAGCAGCCAAGGGACTAGCGGGTCCTACAATGAGCAGTTCTTC	CASSQGTSGSYNEQFF	TRBV4-1	TRBJ2-1	16	TRBD2
TGTGCCTGGAGTGTATTGTCGGGGTTTGATGAAAAACTGTTTTTT	CAWSVLSGFDEKLFF	TRBV30	TRBJ1-4	15	.
TGCGCCAGCAGCTTCATTTCGGGTTTTGTCACCTACAATGAGCAGTTCTTC	CASSFISGFVTYNEQFF	TRBV4-1	TRBJ2-1	17	.
TGTGCCAGCTCATCCAGACAAGATGACTACGAGCAGTACTTC	CASSSRQDDYEQYF	TRBV18	TRBJ2-7	14	.
TGTGCCAGCAGCCGCGGACAGATCTCCTACGAGCAGTACTTC	CASSRGQISYEQYF	TRBV14	TRBJ2-7	14	.
TGTGCCAGTAGTATAGAACCAGGGTCACCTGAAGCTTTCTTT	CASSIEPGSPEAFF	TRBV19	TRBJ1-1	14	.
TGTGCCAGCAGTTTGATCGACAGGAGAATTAGGGATGAGCAGTTCTTC	CASSLIDRRIRDEQFF	TRBV27	TRBJ2-1	16	.
TGTGCCAGCAGCCGTGGACAGGGAAAACAGCCCCAGCATTTT	CASSRGQGKQPQHF	TRBV13	TRBJ1-5	14	TRBD1
TGCGCCAGCAGCCGATCTGAGGATCAGCGGACCGGGGAGCTGTTTTTT	CASSRSEDQRTGELFF	TRBV4-1	TRBJ2-2	16	.